This TCR beta chain comes out of a study of beta chain features in type 1 diabetes. Study as a whole: Healthy donors, compared against patients, showed similar age, gender and cell yields. Study conclusions and caveats: VDJ junctions sequenced from type 1 diabetes patients showed fewer insertions and more deletions. Unsettled here was the matter of whether HLA type influences TCRB rearrangement.

The germline V gene has CDR1 SQVTM and CDR2 ANQGSEA. The CDR3 has 13 amino acids. V was cut by 4 bases and J by 9 bases, with 18 bases left in between. This clone was seen only a few times. The antigen remains undetermined. The investigators reverse transcribed all of the isolated RNA, so they sequenced expressed TCRB transcripts. Sequenced by immunoSEQ multiplex PCR; TCRdb stores in-frame clones only, minus some. The data contain some 250,000 clones, roughly 30% of them seen just once; the ten biggest clones take up approximately 4%. Using CD45RO/CCR7/CD25/CD127/CD95/CD27, CD4+ naive, central memory, regulatory and stem cell-like memory cells were sorted.

Sequencing was carried out using central memory CD4+ T cells from blood. The clonotype was recovered from a man younger than 45 in good health. The V and J genes are TRBV29-1 and TRBJ1-2; no definite D call. The CDR3 DNA reads TGCAGCGTTGTATGGGAACCAACTATGCGCTACACCTTC. The encoded protein is CSVVWEPTMRYTF.